Each of the 15 T cell receptor beta chains below was sequenced from the same sample in a study of blood T cells in healthy people across ages (dated by TCRdb to between 2014 and 2017). The library came from 5' RACE. The sequencer was an Illumina HiSeq 2500. A second roughly 7 to 11 cycle PCR used a sample-barcoded 5' primer and a J-beta primer mix. TCRdb reworked the public reads: Q25 trimming with fastp, MiXCR clone assembly, productive beta chains retained. For every CDR3 protein sequence, its rows merge into one entry that carries the most common genes and DNA. The sample includes about 650,000 distinct CDR3 sequences, with approximately 29% observed a single time. Of the sample, 15% falls within the top ten clones. The sequenced sample consisted of blood. These receptors originate from a woman older than 75 in good health. Donor details come from another sample of the same person, matched by shared clones.

This clonotype was counted between two and nine times. The junction differs from germline at one of its ends, possibly a read error. J is TRBJ2-1 and V is TRBV4-2; perhaps TRBD2 as D (7 bases). The CDR3 sequence is 18 residues long. Germline V gene data show CDR1 as LGHNA and CDR2 as YNFKEQ. CDR3 loop: CANSQDSRGGADGNEQFF. CDR3 in DNA: TGTGCCAACAGCCAAGATTCGAGAGGGGGGGCCGACGGCAATGAGCAGTTCTTC.

The sample holds many counts of this clonotype. The chain recombines TRBV11-2 with TRBJ2-1; 11 bases line up with TRBD2. The CDR3 sequence is 16 residues long. With 3 bases clipped from V and 8 bases from J, the junction kept 9 bases outside the gene matches. CDR1 SGHAT and CDR2 FQNNGV come from the germline V gene. CDR3 residues: CASSFSGGGLRHEQFF. The CDR3 coding sequence is TGTGCCAGCAGCTTTAGCGGGGGGGGCCTAAGGCATGAGCAGTTCTTC.

The chain employs TRBV19 and TRBJ1-1, with D unclear. The CDR3 is made up of 14 amino acids. Trimming took 6 bases from V and 1 from J, leaving 12 bases between them. CDR1 and CDR2 from the germline V gene are LNHDA and SQIVND (reference sequence). The CDR3 sequence is CASRPDMSNTEAFF. The DNA of the CDR3 is TGTGCCAGTAGACCAGACATGTCGAACACTGAAGCTTTCTTT.

Comments on this clonotype: With a much larger clone just one base away, this may be a read error. V and J are TRBV27 and TRBJ1-2; tentatively, D is TRBD1 (5 bases). There are 12 residues in the CDR3. The germline V gene has CDR1 MNHEY and CDR2 SMNVEV (reference sequence). The CDR3 loop reads CAGRLAGSGYTF. The DNA for the CDR3 is TGTGCCGGCAGATTGGCAGGGAGTGGCTACACCTTC.

CDR3 region: CASSTFGQGTTDTQYF. CDR3 nucleotides: TGTGCCAGTAGTACCTTCGGACAGGGGACTACAGATACGCAGTATTTT. The rearrangement uses TRBV19 and TRBJ2-3; 9 positions agree with TRBD1. In germline, CDR1 is LNHDA, CDR2 SQIVND (reference sequence). There are 16 residues in the CDR3. J was trimmed by 3 bases and V by 4 bases; bases with no gene match: 8.

There are many counts of this clonotype. The chain uses TRBV20-1 and TRBJ2-7, with D tentatively TRBD1 (7 bases). Germline CDR1 is DFQATT and CDR2 is SNEGSKA (reference sequence). Trimming pared 3 bases from V and 5 bases from J, leaving 17 bases between. The CDR3 contains 14 residues. The CDR3 region has the DNA TGCAGTGCTAGCAGGGGGGTAGGGGCGGACGAGCAGTACTTC. Encoded protein: CSASRGVGADEQYF.

This clonotype was recorded only once. The chain couples TRBV14 to TRBJ2-7; TRBD1 matches at 7 bases. TRBJ2-5 matches the DNA end more closely, so the J call is doubtful. Germline CDR1 and CDR2: SGHDN and FVKESK. The CDR3 runs to 16 residues. CDR3 coding DNA: TGTGCCAGCAGCCCAAACTCCTGGACAGGACAAGAGACCCAGTACTTC. Translating it yields CASSPNSWTGQETQYF.

J is TRBJ1-1 and V is TRBV5-1; 7 nucleotides agree with TRBD1. Germline CDR1 and CDR2: SGHRS and YFSETQ. V lost 4 bases to trimming and J lost 3 bases; unmatched junction nucleotides: 6. The CDR3 runs to 14 residues. The CDR3 DNA reads TGCGCCAGCAGCGGGGGACAGACCTACACTGAAGCTTTCTTT. Translated, it gives CASSGGQTYTEAFF.

This clonotype has only a few counts. The V call is TRBV29-1, the J call TRBJ2-3; 8 positions agree with TRBD1. The CDR3 sequence is 12 residues long. The germline V gene has CDR1 SQVTM and CDR2 ANQGSEA. The junction had 4 bases not matched to a gene; V was cut back by 7 bases and J by 4 bases. The chain's CDR3 is CSGRGRADTQYF. The CDR3 DNA is TGCAGCGGCAGGGGGCGAGCAGATACGCAGTATTTT.

This clonotype was seen at least ten times. The J gene is TRBJ1-1, the V gene TRBV29-1; TRBD1 matches at 9 bases. The CDR3 runs to 15 residues. V trimming: 3 bases; J trimming: 1 base; junction bases outside the gene matches: 6. Per the germline V gene, CDR1 is SQVTM and CDR2 is ANQGSEA. The CDR3 bases are TGCAGCGTTGATCAAGGGACAGGGCCGAACACTGAAGCTTTCTTT. It is translated as CSVDQGTGPNTEAFF.

As regards this clonotype: This clone may be a read error of a much larger clone one base away. The chain recombines TRBV12-3 or TRBV12-4 with TRBJ2-3; 8 nucleotides agree with TRBD2. The CDR3 runs to 14 residues. V shed 4 bases and J 11 bases; nucleotides not matched to a gene: 11. CDR3 sequence reads: CASSWGTREIRQYF. CDR3 bases: TGTGCCAGCAGTTGGGGGACTAGGGAGATACGGCAGTATTTT.

V usage is TRBV20-1 and J usage is TRBJ2-1, with D possibly being TRBD2 (6 bases). The J call may be in error: the DNA end matches TRBJ2-7 better. CDR1 and CDR2 (germline): DFQATT, SNEGSKA (reference sequence). The CDR3 totals 14 residues. This CDR3 reads CSASTGGGFREQYF. CDR3 coding DNA: TGCAGTGCCAGCACAGGCGGAGGGTTCCGCGAGCAGTACTTC.

V gene TRBV18 combines with J gene TRBJ1-1; 7 bases are shared with TRBD1. The V and J ends lost 3 bases and 7 bases, in that order; junction bases with no gene match: 8. Per the germline V gene, CDR1 is KGHSH and CDR2 is LQKENI. CDR3 length: 14 amino acids. The DNA for the CDR3 is TGTGCCAGCTCACCGATAGGGACAGCTGATGAAGCTTTCTTT. Translation gives CASSPIGTADEAFF.

In DNA form, the CDR3 reads TGCAGTGCTAGGAGTCCCGGGGCAGGGAGGCACACTGAAGCTTTCTTT. Its protein is CSARSPGAGRHTEAFF. The chain recombines TRBV20-1 with TRBJ1-1, with D possibly being TRBD1 (5 bases). V lost 3 bases and J lost 3, with 20 bases in between. This CDR3 region has 16 residues. Germline assignment: CDR1 DFQATT and CDR2 SNEGSKA (reference sequence).

Only a few counts were recorded for this clonotype. The V gene is TRBV19, the J gene TRBJ1-5; D uncertain. CDR3 length: 13 residues. Trimming took 4 bases from V and 5 from J, leaving 9 bases between them. The V gene's germline CDR1 is LNHDA and CDR2 SQIVND (reference sequence). Here the CDR3 reads CASSSQSYQPQHF. The CDR3 bases are TGTGCCAGTAGTAGTCAGAGCTATCAGCCCCAGCATTTT. Filled out from reference TRBV19 and TRBJ1-5, the complete variable domain reads DGGITQSPKYLFRKEGQNVTLSCEQNLNHDAMYWYRQDPGQGLRLIYYSQIVNDFQKGDIAEGYSVSREKKESFPLTVTSAQKNPTAFYLCASSSQSYQPQHFGDGTRLSIL.